Listed below are T cell receptor beta chains from one sample, sequenced in a study of blood T cells in healthy people across ages. TCRdb fed the 5' RACE reads into MiXCR, producing one record per CDR3 protein. The sample records about 1.8 million distinct CDR3 sequences, around half being singletons. The source material was blood. These receptors were obtained from a woman in her thirties or forties in good health. CDR3s include the opening cysteine and the closing phenylalanine or tryptophan. A D gene is named only where the DNA matches it firmly. Only part of the rows carry a size: once, few, many, or a class if the clone is expanded.

v_call,cdr3_length,d_call,j_call,clone_size,cdr3_nt,cdr3_aa
TRBV6-5,15,-,TRBJ2-3,-,TGTGCCAGCAGAGACAGGGGCGGGGGAATGGATACGCAGTATTTT,CASRDRGGGMDTQYF
TRBV4-2,19,-,TRBJ2-6,many,TGTGCCAGCAGCCTAACGCAGGGCGCCCGGGTCTCTGGGGCCAACGTCCTGACTTTC,CASSLTQGARVSGANVLTF
TRBV5-1,14,TRBD1,TRBJ2-1,-,TGCGCCAGCAGGGTCGGGGACAGCTACAATGAGCAGTTCTTC,CASRVGDSYNEQFF
TRBV27,16,-,TRBJ1-5,-,TGTGCCAGCAGTTTTACAGGGTTCGGAGAAAGTCAGCCCCAGCATTTT,CASSFTGFGESQPQHF
TRBV14,13,-,TRBJ2-3,-,TGTGCCAGCAGCCAAGATCAAGCGGCGCCCGCGTATTTT,CASSQDQAAPAYF
TRBV29-1,12,-,TRBJ1-2,few,TGCAGCGTTCGGTGGGGGCCTTATGGCTACACCTTC,CSVRWGPYGYTF
TRBV6-5,14,TRBD2,TRBJ2-5,-,TGTGCCAGCACTCTTAAACCGGGGGGGGAGACCCAGTACTTC,CASTLKPGGETQYF
TRBV25-1,11,-,TRBJ1-1,-,TGTGCCAGCAGAGAGTACACTGAAGCTTTCTTT,CASREYTEAFF
TRBV6-6,13,-,TRBJ1-1,-,TGTGCCAGCAGTTACGAGGGGTCCGGTGAAGCTTTCTTT,CASSYEGSGEAFF
TRBV7-2,13,TRBD2,TRBJ2-5,-,TGTGCCAGCAGCTTCGGGACTATAGAGACCCAGTACTTC,CASSFGTIETQYF
TRBV12-3/TRBV12-4,17,-,TRBJ1-5,once,TGTGCCAGCAGTCCCCGGGCCCTAGTCCGAGGACATCAGCCCCAGCATTTT,CASSPRALVRGHQPQHF
TRBV6-5,14,-,TRBJ1-5,-,TGTGCCAGCAGTTACTCGAGAATGGAGGGTAACCAGCATTTT,CASSYSRMEGNQHF
TRBV20-1,15,-,TRBJ1-4,-,TGCAGTGCGTTACGGGGGGCGCGAGCTAATGAAAAACTGTTTTTT,CSALRGARANEKLFF
TRBV4-3,16,-,TRBJ2-3,-,TGCGCCAGCAGCCAAGCCTCGGGGGCCGGCTCAGGTACGCAGTATTTT,CASSQASGAGSGTQYF
TRBV11-2,14,-,TRBJ1-4,-,TGTGCCAGCAGCCCCCCGGGCAGGGATGAAAAACTGTTTTTT,CASSPPGRDEKLFF
TRBV5-6,15,TRBD1,TRBJ1-2,-,TGTGCCAGCAGCTTTGGGGACAGGGATGAAAAAGGCTACACCTTC,CASSFGDRDEKGYTF
TRBV7-8,14,TRBD1,TRBJ2-1,-,TGTGCCAGCGGGGCCAGGGACAGGGTCAATGAGCAGTTCTTC,CASGARDRVNEQFF
TRBV7-2,13,-,TRBJ2-3,many,TGTGCCAGCAGCTTAGCCGGACTGGATACGCAGTATTTT,CASSLAGLDTQYF
TRBV10-3,17,-,TRBJ1-5,-,TGTGCCATCAGTGAGTCAGGAGGGGGATTCGGCAATCAGCCCCAGCATTTT,CAISESGGGFGNQPQHF
TRBV9,13,-,TRBJ2-3,-,TGTGCCAGCAACTTCCAGCCTGGAGATACGCAGTATTTT,CASNFQPGDTQYF
TRBV7-2,13,-,TRBJ2-1,few,TGTGCCAGCAGCGGTTTCAGCCTTAATGAGCAGTTCTTC,CASSGFSLNEQFF
TRBV6-5,13,-,TRBJ1-6,-,TGTGCCAGCAGGTACCTCAGGAATTCACCCCTCCACTTT,CASRYLRNSPLHF
TRBV20-1,17,TRBD2,TRBJ2-1,-,TGCAGTGCTAGAGATAGCGGGGGGATGAGCTCCTACAATGAGCAGTTCTTC,CSARDSGGMSSYNEQFF
TRBV5-1,16,TRBD1,TRBJ1-1,-,TGCGCCAGCAGCTTGGGCGGGACAGGGGGCCATACTGAAGCTTTCTTT,CASSLGGTGGHTEAFF
TRBV7-2,16,TRBD2,TRBJ2-7,-,TGTGCCAGCAGCTTAAGTAAGCGGGGGGGCCGATACGAGCAGTACTTC,CASSLSKRGGRYEQYF
TRBV12-3/TRBV12-4,13,-,TRBJ1-2,few,TGTGCCAGCACCTTACAGGGTTACTATGGCTACACCTTC,CASTLQGYYGYTF
TRBV7-2,16,-,TRBJ1-2,-,TGTGCCAGCAGCTTAGGGCTGTCCTTAGCTAACTATGGCTACACCTTC,CASSLGLSLANYGYTF
TRBV10-3,14,-,TRBJ2-5,-,TGTGCCATCAGTGAGTCTACAGGACAAGAGACCCAGTACTTC,CAISESTGQETQYF
TRBV12-3/TRBV12-4,17,TRBD2,TRBJ2-3,once,TGTGCCAGCAGTTTAAGGAGGACTAGCGGATTGACAGATACGCAGTATTTT,CASSLRRTSGLTDTQYF
TRBV10-3,17,TRBD1,TRBJ1-2,few,TGTGCCATCAGTGAGCCTCCCTGGGGGCAGGGGGCGAAGGGCTACACCTTC,CAISEPPWGQGAKGYTF
TRBV7-2,15,TRBD1,TRBJ1-2,-,TGTGCCAGCAGCTTATCTACGGACAGGGGGAATGGCTACACCTTC,CASSLSTDRGNGYTF
TRBV7-3,16,-,TRBJ2-3,few,TGTGCCAGCAGCTTGGGTCCGGGACCGCGCACAGATACGCAGTATTTT,CASSLGPGPRTDTQYF
TRBV7-2,13,-,TRBJ2-3,once,TGTGCCAGCAGCCCCCCGGGACAAAGGGGGCAGTATTTT,CASSPPGQRGQYF
TRBV11-2,16,-,TRBJ2-2,-,TGTGCCAGCAGCGCGGGGACCCATCCTAGCGCCGGGGAGCTGTTTTTT,CASSAGTHPSAGELFF
TRBV29-1,13,TRBD1,TRBJ2-1,few,TGCAGCGTTGCCGGACAGGGGGCCGCTGAGCAGTTCTTC,CSVAGQGAAEQFF
TRBV14,20,TRBD2,TRBJ2-1,-,TGTGCCAGCAGCCAAGGTTTACCGGGACTAGCGGGGGGACTATACAATGAGCAGTTCTTC,CASSQGLPGLAGGLYNEQFF
TRBV21-1,14,-,TRBJ2-7,-,TGTGCCAGCAGCCCAGCGAGGAGGCCCTACGAGCAGTACTTC,CASSPARRPYEQYF
TRBV24-1,16,-,TRBJ2-3,few,TGTGCCACCAGTGATGCGACAGGACCCTACACAGATACGCAGTATTTT,CATSDATGPYTDTQYF
TRBV20-1,14,-,TRBJ1-6,few,TGCAGTGCTTCCTCCGTGGTGTCGAATTCACCCCTCCACTTT,CSASSVVSNSPLHF
TRBV20-1,14,TRBD1,TRBJ2-1,few,TGCAGTGCTAGGGGGGACAGTCCCTCCGGGGAGCAGTTCTTC,CSARGDSPSGEQFF
TRBV27,16,-,TRBJ1-4,-,TGTGCCAGCAGTTTGCCAACAGGGAAAGGGATTTCAAAACTGTTTTTT,CASSLPTGKGISKLFF
TRBV20-1,16,TRBD1,TRBJ2-5,-,TGCAGTGGGTCGGACAGGGCGAAGGGGCCCCAAGAGACCCAGTACTTC,CSGSDRAKGPQETQYF
TRBV5-1,13,TRBD2,TRBJ2-1,-,TGCGCCGGCAAGACTAGCGGGGGGGATGAGCAGTTCTTC,CAGKTSGGDEQFF
TRBV7-9,14,-,TRBJ2-5,-,TGTGCCAGCAGAGGCGGCCTGCAATGGGAGACCCAGTACTTC,CASRGGLQWETQYF
TRBV7-9,13,TRBD1,TRBJ1-2,once,TGTGCCAGCGGAAATGACAGGGACCATGGCTACACCTTC,CASGNDRDHGYTF
TRBV9,17,-,TRBJ1-2,-,TGTGCCAGCAGCGTGGGGCCCGGTGCCATCCTTAACTATGGCTACACCTTC,CASSVGPGAILNYGYTF
TRBV6-5,12,-,TRBJ2-3,-,TGTGCCAGCGGTTTTATAGGAGATACGCAGTATTTT,CASGFIGDTQYF
TRBV20-1,17,TRBD2,TRBJ2-1,few,TGCAGTGCTAGAGGCACTAGCGGGGGGGCCAGAACCTATGAGCAGTTCTTC,CSARGTSGGARTYEQFF
TRBV28,15,-,TRBJ2-3,-,TGTGCCAGCTCCGACTTAGGGGATAGCACAGATACGCAGTATTTT,CASSDLGDSTDTQYF
TRBV10-1,14,-,TRBJ2-3,-,TGCGCCAGCAGTGAAGGGACAATCACAGATACGCAGTATTTT,CASSEGTITDTQYF
TRBV4-3,15,TRBD1,TRBJ2-7,-,TGCGCCAGCAGCCAAGATCGGGACAGGTACTACGAGCAGTACTTC,CASSQDRDRYYEQYF
TRBV28,15,TRBD1,TRBJ2-5,many,TGTGCCAGCAGTTTATCCGGGACAGGGGGTGAGACCCAGTACTTC,CASSLSGTGGETQYF
TRBV5-1,18,-,TRBJ2-3,-,TGCGCCAGCAGCTTGGCGGGAGGGGGCGGATCGGGCACAGATACGCAGTATTTT,CASSLAGGGGSGTDTQYF
TRBV6-5,14,-,TRBJ2-7,once,TGTGCCAGCACCATTAGCAGGAGCTCCTACGGGCAGTACTTC,CASTISRSSYGQYF
TRBV12-3/TRBV12-4,12,-,TRBJ1-2,few,TGTGCCAGCAATAGGGGGGCCTATGGCTACACCTTC,CASNRGAYGYTF
TRBV28,13,-,TRBJ2-7,-,TGTGCCAGCACTCCGACAGTTTCCTACGAGCGGTACTTC,CASTPTVSYERYF
TRBV12-3/TRBV12-4,16,-,TRBJ1-1,-,TGTGCCAGTACCTCGGACAGAATGGCATGGGGCACTGAAGCTTTCTTT,CASTSDRMAWGTEAFF